Listed here are 29 T cell receptor beta chains from one sample, sequenced in a study of T cell repertoires in cytomegalovirus infection. No antigen has been identified for these receptors. TCRdb re-analysed the reads in MiXCR, keeping a single row per CDR3 protein. Of tens of thousands of distinct CDR3 sequences in the sample, about 52% were seen once. The material was CD8+ T cells from cultured PBMCs, obtained from culture after CMV antigen stimulation. Receptor source: a human donor in good health (CMV status not recorded). Some clones in this sample may be carry-over from other donors' samples.

The CDR3: CASTTGDYGYTF. Here the CDR3 DNA reads TGTGCCAGCACCACGGGCGACTATGGCTACACCTTC. This chain joins TRBV6-2 or TRBV6-3 and TRBJ1-2; D gene ambiguous. From germline, CDR1 is MNHEY and CDR2 SVGEGT. The length of the CDR3 is 12 residues. V was clipped by 7 bases and J by 3 bases, with 9 bases between them.

This clonotype has only a few counts. This rearrangement joins TRBV7-6 to TRBJ2-4, with TRBD2 matching over 11 bases. From germline, CDR1 is SGHVS and CDR2 FNYEAQ. J lost 7 bases, V lost 5 bases, and 4 bases had no gene match. The CDR3 is made up of 14 amino acids. CDR3 region: CASSVLAGDNIQYF. As DNA, the CDR3 is TGTGCCAGCAGCGTACTAGCGGGGGACAACATTCAGTACTTC.

The genes are TRBV6-8 and TRBJ2-7, with D possibly matching TRBD2 (5 bases). This CDR3 is built from 14 residues. The V and J ends lost 4 bases and 2 bases respectively, with 12 bases between them. CDR1 MNHGY and CDR2 SAAAGT come from the germline V gene. For the CDR3, the DNA is TGTGCCAGCAGTTCGGGAACAAGCGCCTACGAGCAGTACTTC. Amino acids: CASSSGTSAYEQYF.

This clonotype was seen only once. V is TRBV9 and J is TRBJ2-2; 10 bases are shared with TRBD2. CDR1 is SGDLS, CDR2 YYNGEE, per germline. CDR3 length: 14 residues. Trimming cost V 4 bases and J 14 bases; bases outside gene matches: 11. CDR3 in amino acids: CASSHSKERGGLFF. Here the CDR3 DNA reads TGTGCCAGCAGCCACTCGAAGGAGCGGGGGGGCCTGTTTTTT.

The chain is built from TRBV7-8 and TRBJ1-3; D is undetermined. Per germline, CDR1 SGHVS and CDR2 FQNEAQ. Trimming cost V 5 bases and J 0 bases, with 14 bases left between them. This CDR3 comprises 16 residues. The CDR3, as DNA: TGTGCCAGCAGCACAACCATCAAGGGCTCTGGAAACACCATATATTTT. It codes for CASSTTIKGSGNTIYF.

There are a few counts of this clonotype. This chain connects TRBV7-3 to TRBJ2-1; unclear D gene. From germline, CDR1 is SGHTA and CDR2 FQGTGA. CDR3 length: 15 amino acids. Trimming took off 5 bases at V and 0 bases at J, with 11 bases between the two ends. CDR3 amino acids: CASSPEYSSYNEQFF. The CDR3 DNA reads as TGTGCCAGCAGCCCCGAGTATAGCTCCTACAATGAGCAGTTCTTC.

This clonotype was picked up many times. The rearrangement uses TRBV4-1 and TRBJ2-1; 11 positions match TRBD2. Looked up from germline, CDR1 is MGHRA and CDR2 is YSYEKL. J gave up 1 base and V 1 base, and 6 bases lay outside the gene matches. CDR3 length: 18 amino acids. CDR3 sequence (DNA): TGCGCCAGCAGCCAAGTCCGTAGCGGGAGGGTATCCTACAATGAGCAGTTCTTC. Encoded protein: CASSQVRSGRVSYNEQFF.

The chain couples TRBV4-2 to TRBJ2-3; 7 bases fit TRBD2. The CDR3 is made up of 16 amino acids. Germline CDR1 is LGHNA and CDR2 is YNFKEQ. Trimming removed 0 bases from V and 4 bases from J; junction bases left unmatched: 7. In DNA form, the CDR3 reads TGTGCCAGCAGCCAAGAGGGAGCGGGGTTCGCAGATACGCAGTATTTT. This gives the protein CASSQEGAGFADTQYF.

The V and J genes are TRBV5-4 and TRBJ2-3; D is perhaps TRBD1 or TRBD2 (5 bases each). The germline gives CDR1 SGHNT, CDR2 YYREEE (reference sequence). V was pared by 0 bases and J by 5 bases, with 13 bases between. The CDR3 loop spans 15 amino acids. This chain's CDR3 is CASSLEQRGVDTQYF. DNA of the CDR3: TGTGCCAGCAGCTTGGAACAGCGAGGGGTAGATACGCAGTATTTT. The whole variable domain, remainder taken from reference TRBV5-4 and TRBJ2-3, is ETGVTQSPTHLIKTRGQQVTLRCSSQSGHNTVSWYQQALGQGPQFIFQYYREEENGRGNFPPRFSGLQFPNYSSELNVNALELDDSALYLCASSLEQRGVDTQYFGPGTRLTVL.

The rearrangement links TRBV7-6 to TRBJ2-5, with 7 bases fitting TRBD2. CDR1 and CDR2 from the germline V gene are SGHVS and FNYEAQ. The CDR3 consists of 14 residues. Unmatched junction bases numbered 4, after V lost 4 bases and J lost 2 bases. This CDR3 is CASSSSAGQETQYF. The CDR3 DNA sequence: TGTGCCAGCAGCTCCTCAGCGGGGCAAGAGACCCAGTACTTC.

The CDR3 loop is CASSSTGTGTEQYF. The CDR3, as DNA: TGTGCCAGCAGTTCAACCGGGACAGGGACCGAGCAGTACTTC. The rearrangement joins TRBV28 to TRBJ2-7; 9 bases agree with TRBD1. This CDR3 is built from 14 residues. Germline V gene lookup returns CDR1 MDHEN and CDR2 SYDVKM. V lost 4 bases and J lost 6; bases outside the gene matches: 7.

The V call is TRBV6-6, the J call TRBJ1-2; D call uncertain. There are 14 residues in the CDR3. Germline CDR1 reads MNHNY; CDR2 reads SVGAGI (reference sequence). Trimming shortened V by 2 bases and J by 8 bases, and 15 bases separated the two germline ends. The CDR3 loop is CASSYGQPFAGYTF. Here the CDR3 DNA reads TGTGCCAGCAGTTACGGGCAGCCTTTTGCGGGCTACACCTTC.

In this sample, this clonotype turned up a few times. V usage is TRBV7-3 and J usage is TRBJ2-5; no clear D. Germline loops: CDR1 SGHTA, CDR2 FQGTGA. With 5 bases removed from V and 1 base from J, the gap between germline ends came to 20 bases. The length of the CDR3 is 17 residues. CDR3 region: CASSDRAGSTSQETQYF. The CDR3 nucleotides read TGTGCCAGCAGCGATAGGGCCGGGTCGACTTCCCAAGAGACCCAGTACTTC.

This clonotype was counted only a few times. The rearrangement uses TRBV7-2 and TRBJ1-2; 8 positions agree with TRBD1. The CDR3 totals 14 residues. CDR1 and CDR2 (germline): SGHTA, FQGNSA. After removal of 3 bases from V and 2 bases from J, the junction contained 2 bases not matched to a gene. CDR3 nucleotide sequence: TGTGCCAGCAGCTTGGACAGGGTGAACTATGGCTACACCTTC. It yields the protein CASSLDRVNYGYTF. The full variable domain, its missing parts supplied by reference TRBV7-2 and TRBJ1-2, is GAGVSQSPSNKVTEKGKDVELRCDPISGHTALYWYRQSLGQGLEFLIYFQGNSAPDKSGLPSDRFSAERTGGSVSTLTIQRTQQEDSAVYLCASSLDRVNYGYTFGSGTRLTVV.

V gene TRBV7-3 combines with J gene TRBJ2-1; the D is unclear. V shed 5 bases and J shed 5 bases, with 13 bases lying between them. CDR3 size: 14 residues. Germline CDR1 is SGHTA and CDR2 is FQGTGA. The CDR3 reads CASSRWSSDNEQFF. CDR3 nucleotides: TGTGCCAGCAGCAGATGGAGTTCCGACAATGAGCAGTTCTTC.

The chain has TRBV6-6 and TRBJ1-1, with D unresolved. V dropped 4 bases and J dropped 0 bases, with 12 bases sitting between them. This CDR3 comprises 15 residues. Germline loops: CDR1 MNHNY, CDR2 SVGAGI (reference sequence). The CDR3 sequence is CASSSSESVNTEAFF. CDR3 DNA: TGTGCCAGCAGTTCCTCAGAAAGCGTGAACACTGAAGCTTTCTTT.

At least ten counts were recorded for this clonotype. This sequence joins TRBV9 and TRBJ1-1; 7 bases line up with TRBD1. The V segment lost 4 bases and the J segment 1 base; nucleotides outside the gene matches: 7. The CDR3 has 15 amino acids. In germline, CDR1 is SGDLS, CDR2 YYNGEE. The CDR3 reads CASSPQQGWNTEAFF. In DNA form, the CDR3 reads TGTGCCAGCAGCCCCCAACAGGGGTGGAACACTGAAGCTTTCTTT.

The J gene is TRBJ2-1, the V gene TRBV29-1; 10 positions match TRBD2. From germline, CDR1 is SQVTM and CDR2 ANQGSEA. The CDR3 loop spans 14 amino acids. The J segment lost 7 bases and the V segment lost 5 bases, leaving 8 bases of the junction unmatched. CDR3 DNA: TGCAGCGTTTCCGGGACTAGCGTAGGGAATGAGCAGTTCTTC. It translates to CSVSGTSVGNEQFF.

The CDR3 region is CASSLGGALSSYNEQFF. Written as DNA, the CDR3 is TGTGCCAGCAGCTTAGGTGGAGCCCTGAGCTCCTACAATGAGCAGTTCTTC. This chain links TRBV13 with TRBJ2-1; no definite D call. The V end lost 0 bases, the J end lost 0 bases, and 12 bases lay between the germline ends. Per the germline V gene, CDR1 is PRHDT and CDR2 is FYEKMQ (reference sequence). There are 17 residues in the CDR3.

V usage is TRBV7-8 and J usage is TRBJ2-1, with a possible D match to TRBD1 (7 bases). The CDR3 has 13 residues. Trimming removed 3 bases at V and 6 bases at J, with 9 bases between. CDR1 is SGHVS and CDR2 is FQNEAQ in the germline V gene. CDR3 DNA sequence: TGTGCCAGCAGCTTTCAGGGGGGCAATGAGCAGTTCTTC. Its protein is CASSFQGGNEQFF.

This clonotype showed up just a few times. This chain links TRBV10-3 with TRBJ1-2; a weak D match, TRBD1 (5 bases). The CDR3 loop spans 16 amino acids. Germline V gives CDR1 ENHRY, CDR2 SYGVKD. The V end lost 0 bases, the J end lost 6 bases, and 17 bases lay between the germline ends. The CDR3 nucleotides read TGTGCCATCAGTGAGTCGAATCAGGGTCTCTACAATGGCTACACCTTC. As protein: CAISESNQGLYNGYTF.

The chain employs TRBV15 and TRBJ1-1; D gene ambiguous. Trimming took 8 bases from V and 0 from J, leaving 7 bases between them. CDR3 length equals 12 residues. Germline CDR1 reads LNHNV; CDR2 reads YYDKDF (reference sequence). The DNA for the CDR3 is TGTGCCACCGGCGGGATGAACACTGAAGCTTTCTTT. Its protein product is CATGGMNTEAFF.

The chain couples TRBV12-3 or TRBV12-4 to TRBJ2-3, with D perhaps TRBD1 (6 bases). The CDR3 loop spans 15 amino acids. V lost 7 bases and J lost 1, with 15 bases in between. CDR3 residues: CASNYPGQRTDTQYF. In nucleotides, the CDR3 is TGTGCCAGCAATTACCCGGGACAACGCACAGATACGCAGTATTTT.

V gene TRBV18 combines with J gene TRBJ1-2; tentative D call: TRBD1 (5 bases). CDR3 length: 13 amino acids. Germline-derived CDR1 and CDR2 are KGHSH and LQKENI. V lost 2 bases to trimming and J lost 7 bases, with 11 bases between them. For the CDR3, the DNA is TGTGCCAGCTCACCAGAGGGGACCGGTGGCTACACCTTC. Translated, it gives CASSPEGTGGYTF. Variable domain in full (rest from reference TRBV18 and TRBJ1-2): NAGVMQNPRHLVRRRGQEARLRCSPMKGHSHVYWYRQLPEEGLKFMVYLQKENIIDESGMPKERFSAEFPKEGPSILRIQQVVRGDSAAYFCASSPEGTGGYTFGSGTRLTVV.

The chain carries TRBV19 and TRBJ2-1; 7 positions match TRBD1. The length of the CDR3 is 16 residues. Germline V gene sequence: CDR1 LNHDA, CDR2 SQIVND (reference sequence). V shed 0 bases, J shed 7 bases, and the junction held 9 bases outside the gene matches. CDR3 coding DNA: TGTGCCAGTAGTATAGAGGAAGGGGGCGCTTGGAATGAGCAGTTCTTC. This codes for CASSIEEGGAWNEQFF.

The chain uses TRBV28 and TRBJ1-1, with a tentative D call TRBD1 (5 bases). The V gene lost 5 bases and the J gene lost 4 bases, with 11 bases spanning the gap. The CDR3 sequence is 13 residues long. CDR1 is MDHEN, CDR2 SYDVKM, per germline. Here the CDR3 reads CASSRVQGTEAFF. For the CDR3, the DNA is TGTGCCAGCAGTAGGGTGCAGGGCACTGAAGCTTTCTTT.

This clonotype was detected only a few times. The genes are TRBV7-9 and TRBJ1-1; D is unclear. The V gene lost 1 base and the J gene lost 5 bases, with 8 bases spanning the gap. Germline CDR1 and CDR2: SEHNR and FQNEAQ (reference sequence). This CDR3 comprises 13 residues. The CDR3 reads CASSLEGWTEAFF. The CDR3 bases are TGTGCCAGCAGCTTAGAAGGGTGGACTGAAGCTTTCTTT.

This clonotype was counted a few times. V and J are TRBV6-4 and TRBJ2-3, with 10 bases that match TRBD2. The CDR3 runs to 15 residues. J gave up 5 bases and V 4 bases, and 6 bases lay outside the gene matches. CDR1 MRHNA and CDR2 SNTAGT come from the germline V gene. DNA of the CDR3: TGTGCCAGCAGTGCTTTAGCGGGAGGAGGAGATACGCAGTATTTT. This sequence encodes CASSALAGGGDTQYF.

Many counts were recorded for this clonotype. CDR3 bases: TGCAGTGCTCGTGGGACTAGCGGGATTTCTGAGCAGTACTTC. The encoded protein is CSARGTSGISEQYF. The chain combines TRBV20-1 with TRBJ2-7; 13 bases are a match to TRBD2. Looked up from germline, CDR1 is DFQATT and CDR2 is SNEGSKA (reference sequence). The CDR3 is made up of 14 amino acids. V dropped 5 bases and J dropped 7; count of bases not matched to a gene: 8.